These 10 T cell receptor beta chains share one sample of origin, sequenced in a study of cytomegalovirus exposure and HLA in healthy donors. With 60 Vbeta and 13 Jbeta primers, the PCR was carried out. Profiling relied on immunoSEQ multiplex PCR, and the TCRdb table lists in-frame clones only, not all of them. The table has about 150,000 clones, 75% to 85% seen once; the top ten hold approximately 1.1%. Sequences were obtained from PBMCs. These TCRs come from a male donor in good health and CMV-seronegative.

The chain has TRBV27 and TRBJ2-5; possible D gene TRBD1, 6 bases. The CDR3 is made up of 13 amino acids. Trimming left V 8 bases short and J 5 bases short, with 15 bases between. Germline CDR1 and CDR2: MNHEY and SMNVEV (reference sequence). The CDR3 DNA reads TGTGCCAGCCGGCTCAGGGGCGGGGAGACCCAGTACTTC. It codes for CASRLRGGETQYF.

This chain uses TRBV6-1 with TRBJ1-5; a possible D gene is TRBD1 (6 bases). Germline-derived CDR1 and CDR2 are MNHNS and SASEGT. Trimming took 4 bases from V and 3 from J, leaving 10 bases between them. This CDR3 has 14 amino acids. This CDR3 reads CASSGTDFNQPQHF. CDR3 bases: TGTGCCAGCAGTGGGACAGATTTCAATCAGCCCCAGCATTTT.

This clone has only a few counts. The CDR3 DNA follows: TGTGCCAGCAGTCGGGACAGGGGTGATGGCTACACCTTC. Translation gives CASSRDRGDGYTF. The chain recombines TRBV7-9 with TRBJ1-2, with 10 bases fitting TRBD1. V was clipped by 6 bases and J by 6 bases; unmatched bases: 4. This CDR3 region has 13 residues. Germline V gives CDR1 SEHNR, CDR2 FQNEAQ (reference sequence).

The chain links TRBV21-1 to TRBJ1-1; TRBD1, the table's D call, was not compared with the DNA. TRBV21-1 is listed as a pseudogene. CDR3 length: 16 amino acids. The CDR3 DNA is TGTGCCAGCAGCAAACGGGACAGCCTGATGAACACTGAAGCTTTCTTT. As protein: CASSKRDSLMNTEAFF.

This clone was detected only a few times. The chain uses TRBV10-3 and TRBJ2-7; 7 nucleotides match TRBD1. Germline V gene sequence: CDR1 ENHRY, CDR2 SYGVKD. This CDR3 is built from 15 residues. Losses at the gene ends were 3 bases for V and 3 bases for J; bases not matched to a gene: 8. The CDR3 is CAISERGQRDYEQYF. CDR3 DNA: TGTGCCATCAGTGAAAGGGGGCAGAGGGACTACGAGCAGTACTTC.

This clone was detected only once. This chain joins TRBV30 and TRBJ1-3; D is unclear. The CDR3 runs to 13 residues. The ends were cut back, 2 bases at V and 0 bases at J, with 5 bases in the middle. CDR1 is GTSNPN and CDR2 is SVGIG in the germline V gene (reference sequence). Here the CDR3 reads CAWSTVSGNTIYF. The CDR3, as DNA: TGTGCCTGGAGTACAGTCTCTGGAAACACCATATATTTT.

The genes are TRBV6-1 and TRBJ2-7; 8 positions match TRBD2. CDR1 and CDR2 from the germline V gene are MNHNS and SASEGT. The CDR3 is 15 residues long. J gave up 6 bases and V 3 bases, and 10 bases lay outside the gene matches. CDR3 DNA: TGTGCCAGCAGTGACGACCGCGGACTAGCTGCCGAGCAGTACTTC. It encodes CASSDDRGLAAEQYF.

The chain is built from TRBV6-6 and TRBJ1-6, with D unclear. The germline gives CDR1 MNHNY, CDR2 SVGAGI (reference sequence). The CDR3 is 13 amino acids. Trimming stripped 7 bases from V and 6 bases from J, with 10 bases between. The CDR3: CASTQSTNSPLHF. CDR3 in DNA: TGTGCCAGCACCCAGTCCACTAATTCACCCCTCCACTTT.

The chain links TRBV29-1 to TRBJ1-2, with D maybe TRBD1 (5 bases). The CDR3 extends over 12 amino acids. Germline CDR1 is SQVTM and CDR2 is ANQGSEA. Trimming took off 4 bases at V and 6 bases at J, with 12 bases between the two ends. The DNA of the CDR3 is TGCAGCGTTGTTTATGGGGGGGATGGCTACACCTTC. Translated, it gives CSVVYGGDGYTF. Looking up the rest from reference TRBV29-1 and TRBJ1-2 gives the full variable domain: SAVISQKPSRDICQRGTSLTIQCQVDSQVTMMFWYRQQPGQSLTLIATANQGSEATYESGFVIDKFPISRPNLTFSTLTVSNMSPEDSSIYLCSVVYGGDGYTFGSGTRLTVV.

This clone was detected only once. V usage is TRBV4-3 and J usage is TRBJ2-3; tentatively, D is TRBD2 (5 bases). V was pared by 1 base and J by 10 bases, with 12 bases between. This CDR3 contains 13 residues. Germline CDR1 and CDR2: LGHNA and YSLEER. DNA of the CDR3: TGCGCCAGCAGCCAAGTCATTAAGCGGTCGCAGTATTTT. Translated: CASSQVIKRSQYF.